The rows below give T cell receptor beta chains drawn from one sample of a study of technical replicates of blood from several donors. Profiling relied on immunoSEQ multiplex PCR, and the TCRdb table lists in-frame clones only, not all of them. The data show 78,000 or so clones, with about 91% seen just once and 0.41% held by the top ten. The specimen was T cells isolated from PBMCs. The receptors shown here come from a human donor in good health. CDR3s leave out the opening cysteine and the closing phenylalanine or tryptophan. Only part of the rows carry a size: once, few, many, or a class if the clone is expanded.

J | size | V | length | CDR3
TRBJ1-5 | . | TRBV29-1 | 12 | SIRTGDGHQPQH
TRBJ2-2 | . | TRBV11-2 | 16 | ASSPFLTGGRNTGELF
TRBJ2-2 | . | TRBV5-4 | 12 | ASSLKDSTGELF
TRBJ1-5 | . | TRBV6-1 | 13 | ASISGGDGNQPQH
TRBJ2-3 | . | TRBV9 | 12 | ASSVQGATDTQY
TRBJ2-7 | once | TRBV7-2 | 12 | ASSHGTGEGEQY
TRBJ1-1 | few | TRBV6-6 | 11 | ASSGGQNTEAF
TRBJ2-5 | . | TRBV29-1 | 9 | SVADRETQY
TRBJ1-3 | . | TRBV28 | 16 | ASRPTSSRGMAGNTIY
TRBJ1-2 | few | TRBV11-2 | 10 | ASSLTGAGYT
TRBJ2-1 | . | TRBV7-6 | 11 | ASSRRTYNEQF
TRBJ1-2 | . | TRBV2 | 11 | ASSGPPGGGYT
TRBJ1-5 | . | TRBV5-1 | 12 | ASSPGGSNQPQH
TRBJ1-2 | once | TRBV7-2 | 11 | ASSLMEFYGYT
TRBJ2-5 | . | TRBV2 | 12 | ASSEPQGFVTQY
TRBJ1-5 | . | TRBV7-3 | 11 | ASSQTQGQPQH
TRBJ1-2 | . | TRBV5-5 | 10 | ASSKGGEGYT
TRBJ1-1 | . | TRBV6-5 | 9 | ASRQGFEAF
TRBJ1-2 | . | TRBV28 | 13 | ASSLDPRTGGGYT
TRBJ2-7 | . | TRBV2 | 11 | ASIAGDVYEQY
TRBJ2-5 | . | TRBV5-6 | 12 | ASSLQGSGETQY
TRBJ1-4 | . | TRBV9 | 13 | ASSGQGAFEGKLF
TRBJ1-1 | . | TRBV10-1 | 12 | ASRAGVMNTEAF
TRBJ2-1 | . | TRBV7-8 | 12 | ASIDRDSYNEQF
TRBJ1-2 | once | TRBV6-5 | 9 | ASTGGGGYT
TRBJ2-7 | . | TRBV5-4 | 11 | ASSFRQSYEQY
TRBJ2-5 | . | TRBV5-4 | 11 | ASSFSGIETQY
TRBJ2-3 | . | TRBV5-1 | 13 | ASSSIHSSTDTQY
TRBJ1-3 | . | TRBV6-5 | 12 | ASSPDRERNTIY
TRBJ2-2 | . | TRBV4-1 | 13 | ASRRAGGNTGELF
TRBJ2-7 | . | TRBV7-9 | 14 | ASSLPSSAGGWEQY
TRBJ2-7 | . | TRBV6-1 | 13 | ASSVLAGESYEQY
TRBJ1-3 | . | TRBV9 | 14 | ASSVGLGVSGNTIY
TRBJ1-2 | once | TRBV11-2 | 11 | ASSLEGGGGYT
TRBJ2-3 | . | TRBV10-3 | 11 | ASGTGGADTQY
TRBJ2-7 | . | TRBV20-1 | 9 | SGGLSYEQY
TRBJ1-5 | . | TRBV25-1 | 12 | ASRGTGEYQPQH
TRBJ2-3 | . | TRBV30 | 11 | ACPRVSTDTQY
TRBJ1-2 | . | TRBV6-1 | 13 | ASSGRDRHREGYT
TRBJ2-7 | . | TRBV21-1 | 11 | ASSKGGRDEQY
TRBJ2-1 | . | TRBV7-2 | 15 | ASAWPRAGLPTNEQF
TRBJ2-7 | . | TRBV28 | 13 | ASRRRQSYFYEQY
TRBJ2-4 | . | TRBV27 | 13 | ASSWSGSGKNIQY